This entry lists 9 T cell receptor beta chains sequenced from one sample in a study of CXCR3-negative and CXCR3-positive naive CD8 T cells. Carrying UMI labels, the TRB cDNA libraries were prepared through 5' RACE. Reprocessing the 5' RACE reads, TCRdb reports a single entry for every CDR3 protein and omits DNA. The specimen's table records tens of thousands of distinct CDR3 sequences. Input material: naive CXCR3- CD8+ T cells from blood. Indicated subset: CD45RO-CCR7+CD27+CD95- naive CD8+ T cells lacking CXCR3 (TNR3-). The source of these receptors is a human donor in good health. Some clones in this sample may be carry-over from other donors' samples.

The V gene is TRBV20-1, the J gene TRBJ2-5. CDR3 size: 15 residues. Looked up from germline, CDR1 is DFQATT and CDR2 is SNEGSKA (reference sequence). The CDR3 loop is CSARFMQVEEETQYF.

V gene TRBV6-2 or TRBV6-3 combines with J gene TRBJ2-2; the TCRdb call, TRBD1, lacks DNA for checking. The V gene's germline CDR1 is MNHEY and CDR2 SVGEGT. The CDR3 is 15 amino acids. This CDR3 reads CASRPQGAVTGELFF.

The chain combines TRBV12-3 or TRBV12-4 with TRBJ1-2. The CDR3 totals 11 residues. The CDR3 reads CAIPKLHGYTF.

This chain uses TRBV29-1 with TRBJ2-2; no DNA is available, so the TRBD1 call from TCRdb remains unchecked. The CDR3 has 15 amino acids. In germline, CDR1 is SQVTM, CDR2 ANQGSEA. The CDR3 sequence: CSVDLAGQGWGELFF.

This sequence joins TRBV6-2 or TRBV6-3 and TRBJ2-1; with no DNA, the TCRdb D assignment of TRBD1 cannot be verified. The CDR3 loop spans 14 amino acids. The V gene's germline CDR1 is MNHEY and CDR2 SVGEGT. The CDR3 reads CASSPQDAGNEQFF.

The V call is TRBV12-3 or TRBV12-4, the J call TRBJ1-2; TCRdb reports TRBD1, a call that lacks DNA to check it against. The CDR3 extends over 17 amino acids. CDR3 sequence: CASSLSRPGLTNYGYTF.

Frequency places this clonotype as medium-sized. J is TRBJ1-1 and V is TRBV6-6; TCRdb proposes TRBD1, but this gene call is untestable without DNA. The CDR3 runs 15 residues. CDR1 MNHNY and CDR2 SVGAGI come from the germline V gene (reference sequence). The CDR3 sequence is CASSYHRGDNTEAFF.

This clonotype is labeled medium-sized (0.01 to 0.1%) based on frequency. The chain is built from TRBV20-1 and TRBJ2-1; absent DNA, TCRdb's TRBD2 call cannot be checked. The CDR3 has 17 amino acids. Germline V gene sequence: CDR1 DFQATT, CDR2 SNEGSKA (reference sequence). The chain's CDR3 is CSARVLGDQRGYNEQFF.

J is TRBJ1-2 and V is TRBV29-1. Germline V CDR1 and CDR2: SQVTM, ANQGSEA. The CDR3 runs 12 residues. CDR3 sequence: CSVDDSGNGYTF.